This entry concerns a single T cell receptor (beta chain). Its antigen is not known. Measured with immunoSEQ multiplex PCR; TCRdb has only the in-frame clones, and not every one. The sample shows roughly 40,000 clones, about 90% of them seen only once. These data belong to a study of graft-versus-host responses after intestinal transplantation. Study-wide context: Grafts that recipients had were multivisceral, liver-intestinal, or isolated intestinal transplants. Anti-thymocyte globulin served as induction for all recipients, who then took tacrolimus and steroids for 3 to 4 years. Notes on the study in general: Some patients had graft-donor T cell macrochimerism. In their allografts, the ratios of graft-versus-host to host-versus-graft T cell clones were high. Researchers found GvH clones in recipient marrow, and some showed up first in ileum or blood.

CDR1 is MGHRA and CDR2 is YSYEKL in the germline V gene. This CDR3 spans 18 amino acids. The V end was cut by 0 bases, the J end by 2 bases, with 18 bases between. The receptor comes from a human patient who received an intestinal transplant, so some T cells may come from the graft donor. V is TRBV4-1 and J is TRBJ2-3; D perhaps matches TRBD2 (6 bases). The specimen was PBMCs, collected approximately 310 days after intestinal transplant. The CDR3 reads CASSQDPTFRGNTDTQYF. DNA of the CDR3: TGCGCCAGCAGCCAAGACCCCACCTTTCGGGGGAACACAGATACGCAGTATTTT.